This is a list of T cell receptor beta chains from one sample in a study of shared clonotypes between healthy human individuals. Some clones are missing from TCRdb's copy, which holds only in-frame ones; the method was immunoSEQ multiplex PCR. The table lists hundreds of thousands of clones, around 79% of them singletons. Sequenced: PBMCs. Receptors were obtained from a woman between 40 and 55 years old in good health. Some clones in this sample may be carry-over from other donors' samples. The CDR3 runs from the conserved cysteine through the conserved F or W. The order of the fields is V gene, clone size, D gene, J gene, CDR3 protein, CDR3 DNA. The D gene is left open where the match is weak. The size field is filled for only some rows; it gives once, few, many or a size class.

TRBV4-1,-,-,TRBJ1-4,CASSRPWGPRSEKLFF,TGCGCCAGCAGCCGGCCGTGGGGGCCGAGGTCTGAAAAACTGTTTTTT
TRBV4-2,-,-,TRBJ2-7,CASSQGLANYEQYF,TGTGCCAGCAGCCAAGGTCTAGCGAACTACGAGCAGTACTTC
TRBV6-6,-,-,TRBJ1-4,CASTPRPIEKLFF,TGTGCCAGCACTCCGCGGCCAATTGAAAAACTGTTTTTT
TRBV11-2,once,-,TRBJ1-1,CASSLGVNLNTEAFF,TGTGCCAGCAGCTTGGGGGTGAACCTGAACACTGAAGCTTTCTTT
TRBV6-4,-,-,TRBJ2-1,CASSDRILSRYNEQFF,TGTGCCAGCAGTGACCGGATCCTTTCGCGCTACAATGAGCAGTTCTTC
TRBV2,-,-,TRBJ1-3,CASSENSGNTIYF,TGTGCCAGCAGTGAGAACTCTGGAAACACCATATATTTT
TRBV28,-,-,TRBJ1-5,CASREGGRNSNQPQHF,TGTGCCAGCAGGGAGGGGGGCAGGAATAGCAATCAGCCCCAGCATTTT
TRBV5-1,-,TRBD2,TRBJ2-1,CASSLSPRGVGYNEQFF,TGCGCCAGCAGCTTGTCCCCTCGGGGGGTGGGCTACAATGAGCAGTTCTTC
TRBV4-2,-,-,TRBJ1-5,CASSQDLNQPQHF,TGTGCCAGCAGCCAAGATCTCAATCAGCCCCAGCATTTT
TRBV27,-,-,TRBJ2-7,CASSPIPLEREQYF,TGTGCCAGCAGTCCGATCCCTCTAGAGCGCGAGCAGTACTTC
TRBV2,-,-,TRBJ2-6,CASTASGANVLTF,TGTGCCAGCACAGCCTCTGGGGCCAACGTCCTGACTTTC
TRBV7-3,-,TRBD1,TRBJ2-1,CASSLTVYRWGQNNEQFF,TGTGCCAGCAGCTTAACGGTTTATAGATGGGGACAGAACAATGAGCAGTTCTTC
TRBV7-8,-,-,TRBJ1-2,CASSPRPLQGTNYGYTF,TGTGCCAGCAGCCCACGACCGTTACAAGGGACTAACTATGGCTACACCTTC
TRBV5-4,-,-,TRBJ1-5,CASSFRRINQPQHF,TGTGCCAGCAGCTTTCGACGGATCAATCAGCCCCAGCATTTT
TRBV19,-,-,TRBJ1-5,CASSAQGVSNQPQHF,TGTGCCAGTAGTGCCCAGGGTGTAAGCAATCAGCCCCAGCATTTT
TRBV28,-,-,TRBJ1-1,CASSSPAQNTEAFF,TGTGCCAGCAGTTCCCCCGCACAGAACACTGAAGCTTTCTTT
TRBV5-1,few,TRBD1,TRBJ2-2,CASSLGQGSDGELFF,TGCGCCAGCAGCCTGGGACAGGGTAGTGACGGGGAGCTGTTTTTT
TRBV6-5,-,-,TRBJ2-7,CASSPGLYEQYF,TGTGCCAGCAGTCCGGGACTCTACGAGCAGTACTTC
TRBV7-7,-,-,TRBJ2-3,CASSLAGGADTQYF,TGTGCCAGCAGCTTAGCGGGAGGCGCAGATACGCAGTATTTT
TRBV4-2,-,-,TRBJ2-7,CASSQDLGISSYEQYF,TGTGCCAGCAGCCAAGATTTGGGGATTAGCTCCTACGAGCAGTACTTC
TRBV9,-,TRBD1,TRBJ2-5,CASSIQGQGIKETQYF,TGTGCCAGCAGCATCCAAGGACAGGGAATAAAAGAGACCCAGTACTTC
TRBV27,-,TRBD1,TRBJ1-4,CASSYRLGGGYNEKLFF,TGTGCCAGCAGTTACCGGCTGGGAGGGGGCTATAATGAAAAACTGTTTTTT
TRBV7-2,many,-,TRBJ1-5,CASSSRVGQPQHF,TGTGCCAGCAGCTCCAGGGTAGGTCAGCCCCAGCATTTT
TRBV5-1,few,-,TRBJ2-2,CASSSTANTGELFF,TGCGCCAGCAGTTCGACAGCGAACACCGGGGAGCTGTTTTTT
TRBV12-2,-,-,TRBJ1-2,CASRLARGVKYGYTF,TGTGCAAGTCGCTTAGCCCGGGGGGTTAAGTATGGCTACACCTTC
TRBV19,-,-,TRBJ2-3,CACKGGISTDTQYF,TGTGCCTGTAAAGGAGGGATCAGCACAGATACGCAGTATTTT
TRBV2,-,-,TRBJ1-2,CASSEVYGRVDGYTF,TGTGCCAGCAGTGAAGTTTACGGGAGAGTTGATGGCTACACCTTC
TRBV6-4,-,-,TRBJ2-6,CASSPRVQFSGANVLTF,TGTGCCAGCAGCCCAAGGGTACAGTTCTCTGGGGCCAACGTCCTGACTTTC
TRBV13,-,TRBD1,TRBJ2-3,CASSSRQGQISLSTDTQYF,TGTGCCAGCAGCAGCCGACAGGGCCAAATTTCCCTTTCCACAGATACGCAGTATTTT
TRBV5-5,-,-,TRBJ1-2,CASSLGTTQGGYTF,TGTGCCAGCAGCCTCGGGACAACCCAAGGCGGCTACACCTTC
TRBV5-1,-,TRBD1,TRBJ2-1,CASSWGQVVDNEQFF,TGCGCCAGCAGCTGGGGACAGGTCGTAGACAATGAGCAGTTCTTC
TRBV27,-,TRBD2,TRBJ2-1,CASSSPGLAPYNEQFF,TGTGCCAGCAGTTCGCCGGGACTAGCGCCTTACAATGAGCAGTTCTTC
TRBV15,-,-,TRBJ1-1,CATSRGGEGTEAFF,TGTGCCACCAGCAGAGGCGGGGAGGGCACTGAAGCTTTCTTT
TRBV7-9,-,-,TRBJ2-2,CASSLGTANTGELFF,TGTGCCAGCAGCTTAGGAACAGCGAACACCGGGGAGCTGTTTTTT
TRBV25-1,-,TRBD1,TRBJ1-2,CASSAEQGAWGYTF,TGTGCCAGCAGTGCCGAACAGGGGGCCTGGGGCTACACCTTC
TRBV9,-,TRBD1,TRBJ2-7,CASSLRGDRANEQYF,TGTGCCAGCAGCCTTAGGGGGGACAGGGCAAACGAGCAGTACTTC
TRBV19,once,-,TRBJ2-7,CASSIGKAAEQYF,TGTGCCAGTAGTATTGGGAAGGCGGCCGAGCAGTACTTC
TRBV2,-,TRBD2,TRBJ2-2,CASRELGSGSTGELFF,TGTGCCAGCAGGGAATTGGGGAGCGGGAGCACCGGGGAGCTGTTTTTT
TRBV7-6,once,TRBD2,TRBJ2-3,CASRVGTSGPSTDTQYF,TGTGCCAGCAGGGTGGGGACTAGCGGGCCCAGCACAGATACGCAGTATTTT
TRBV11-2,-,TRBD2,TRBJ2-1,CASSLSPSWTSGSYNEQFF,TGTGCCAGCAGCTTATCCCCCTCGTGGACTAGCGGTTCCTACAATGAGCAGTTCTTC
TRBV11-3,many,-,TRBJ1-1,CASSLGTENTEAFF,TGTGCCAGCAGCTTAGGGACGGAGAACACTGAAGCTTTCTTT
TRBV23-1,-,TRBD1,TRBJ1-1,CASSQSTNRQGHTEAFF,TGCGCCAGCAGTCAATCGACTAATAGACAGGGTCACACTGAAGCTTTCTTT
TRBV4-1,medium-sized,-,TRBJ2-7,CASSQLVGYEQYF,TGCGCCAGCAGCCAACTAGTGGGGTACGAGCAGTACTTC
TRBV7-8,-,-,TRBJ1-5,CASSPQGAPQHF,TGTGCCAGCAGCCCACAGGGCGCGCCCCAGCATTTT
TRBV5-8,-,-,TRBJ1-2,CASSLFRNQNYGYTF,TGTGCCAGCAGCTTGTTCAGAAACCAAAACTATGGCTACACCTTC
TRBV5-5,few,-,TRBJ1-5,CASSLGLNRPGFNQPQHF,TGTGCCAGCAGCTTGGGACTCAACCGGCCGGGCTTCAATCAGCCCCAGCATTTT
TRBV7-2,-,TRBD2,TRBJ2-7,CASSRTASGLAYEQYF,TGTGCCAGCAGCCGGACTGCTAGCGGACTGGCCTACGAGCAGTACTTC